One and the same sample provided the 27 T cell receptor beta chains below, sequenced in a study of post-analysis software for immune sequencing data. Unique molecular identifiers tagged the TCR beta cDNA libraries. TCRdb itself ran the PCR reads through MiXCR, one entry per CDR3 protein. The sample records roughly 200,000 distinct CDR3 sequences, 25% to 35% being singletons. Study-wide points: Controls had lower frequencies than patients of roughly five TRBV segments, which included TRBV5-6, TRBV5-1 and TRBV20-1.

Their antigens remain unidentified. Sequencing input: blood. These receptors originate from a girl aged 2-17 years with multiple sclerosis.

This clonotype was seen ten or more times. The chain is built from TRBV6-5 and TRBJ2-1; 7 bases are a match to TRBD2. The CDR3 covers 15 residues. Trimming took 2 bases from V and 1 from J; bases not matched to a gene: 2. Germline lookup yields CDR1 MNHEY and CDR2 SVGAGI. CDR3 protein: CASSYRRGSYNEQFF. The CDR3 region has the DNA TGTGCCAGCAGTTACAGGCGGGGGTCCTACAATGAGCAGTTCTTC.

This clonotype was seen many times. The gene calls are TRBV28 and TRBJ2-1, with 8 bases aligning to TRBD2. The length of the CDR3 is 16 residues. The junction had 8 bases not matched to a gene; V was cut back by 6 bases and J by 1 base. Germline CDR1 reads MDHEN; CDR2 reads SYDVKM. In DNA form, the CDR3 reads TGTGCCAGCAGCACCCGACTAGCGAGATCCTACAATGAGCAGTTCTTC. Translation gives CASSTRLARSYNEQFF.

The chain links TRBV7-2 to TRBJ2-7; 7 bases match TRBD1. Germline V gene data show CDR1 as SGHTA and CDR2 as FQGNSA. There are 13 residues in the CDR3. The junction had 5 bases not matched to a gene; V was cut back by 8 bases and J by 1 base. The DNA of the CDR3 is TGTGCCAGCGACGACAGGGTATCCTACGAGCAGTACTTC. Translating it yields CASDDRVSYEQYF.

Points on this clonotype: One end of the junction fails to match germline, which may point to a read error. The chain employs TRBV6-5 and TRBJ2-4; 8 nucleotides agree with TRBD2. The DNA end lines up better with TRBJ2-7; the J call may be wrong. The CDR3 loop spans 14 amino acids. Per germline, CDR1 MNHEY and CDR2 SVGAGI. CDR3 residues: CTSSYGGVLYEQYF. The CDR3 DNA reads TGTACCAGCAGTTACGGGGGGGTGTTGTACGAGCAGTACTTC.

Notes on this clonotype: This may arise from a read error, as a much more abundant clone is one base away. In nucleotides, the CDR3 is TGCAGGGCTAGAGATCTGAACGAGCAGTACTTC. This codes for CRARDLNEQYF. J is TRBJ2-5 and V is TRBV20-1; no firm D call. The J call is uncertain, as TRBJ2-7 better fits the DNA end. CDR1 and CDR2 (germline): DFQATT, SNEGSKA (reference sequence). CDR3 length: 11 amino acids.

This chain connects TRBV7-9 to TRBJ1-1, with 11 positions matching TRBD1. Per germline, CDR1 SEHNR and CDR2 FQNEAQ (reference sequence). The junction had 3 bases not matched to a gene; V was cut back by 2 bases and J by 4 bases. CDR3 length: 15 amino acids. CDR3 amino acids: CASSLPGQGGTEAFF. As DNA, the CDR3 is TGTGCCAGCAGCTTACCGGGACAGGGGGGCACTGAAGCTTTCTTT.

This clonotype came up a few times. The CDR3 spells CSASRGRQPQHF. In nucleotides, the CDR3 is TGCAGTGCTAGCCGGGGCCGTCAGCCCCAGCATTTT. The gene calls are TRBV20-1 and TRBJ1-5; the D gene is possibly TRBD1 (5 bases). The V end lost 3 bases, the J end lost 6 bases, and 9 bases lay between the germline ends. CDR1 and CDR2 from the germline V gene are DFQATT and SNEGSKA (reference sequence). This CDR3 comprises 12 residues.

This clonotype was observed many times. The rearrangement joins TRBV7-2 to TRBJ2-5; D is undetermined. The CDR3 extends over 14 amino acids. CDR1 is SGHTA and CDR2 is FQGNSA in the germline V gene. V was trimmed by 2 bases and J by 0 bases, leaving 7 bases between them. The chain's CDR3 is CASSLRRNQETQYF. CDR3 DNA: TGTGCCAGCAGCTTAAGGCGTAACCAAGAGACCCAGTACTTC.

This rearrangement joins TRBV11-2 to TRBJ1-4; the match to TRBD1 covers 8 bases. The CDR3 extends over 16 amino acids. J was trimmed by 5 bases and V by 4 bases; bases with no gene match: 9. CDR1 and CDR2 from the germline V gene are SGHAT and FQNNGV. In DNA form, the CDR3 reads TGTGCCAGCAGCTCCCTCCCCAGGGGGCGCAATGAAAAACTGTTTTTT. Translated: CASSSLPRGRNEKLFF.

The CDR3 DNA follows: TGCAGTGCTAGAGATCTCGGATCCACCAATTCACCCCTCCACTTT. Encoded protein: CSARDLGSTNSPLHF. This chain connects TRBV20-1 to TRBJ1-6; D call uncertain. This CDR3 is 15 amino acids long. Germline CDR1 and CDR2: DFQATT and SNEGSKA (reference sequence). V was trimmed by 0 bases and J by 7 bases, leaving 13 bases between them.

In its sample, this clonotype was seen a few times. CDR3 loop: CASSLTGSENIQYF. The CDR3 nucleotides read TGCGCCAGCAGCCTCACAGGGAGTGAAAACATTCAGTACTTC. The rearrangement links TRBV5-1 to TRBJ2-4; perhaps TRBD1 as D (6 bases). V was shortened by 4 bases and J by 5 bases, with 13 bases between the two germline ends. Germline lookup yields CDR1 SGHRS and CDR2 YFSETQ. CDR3 length: 14 residues.

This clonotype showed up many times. CDR3 region: CSVGTGGYTF. DNA of the CDR3: TGCAGCGTGGGGACAGGCGGCTACACCTTC. The J gene is TRBJ1-2, the V gene TRBV29-1, with TRBD1 matching over 8 bases. The CDR3 has 10 amino acids. Trimming at V came to 6 bases and at J to 8 bases, leaving 2 bases not matched to a gene. CDR1 is SQVTM, CDR2 ANQGSEA, per germline. Using reference TRBV29-1 and TRBJ1-2 for the parts outside the CDR3, the full variable domain is SAVISQKPSRDICQRGTSLTIQCQVDSQVTMMFWYRQQPGQSLTLIATANQGSEATYESGFVIDKFPISRPNLTFSTLTVSNMSPEDSSIYLCSVGTGGYTFGSGTRLTVV.

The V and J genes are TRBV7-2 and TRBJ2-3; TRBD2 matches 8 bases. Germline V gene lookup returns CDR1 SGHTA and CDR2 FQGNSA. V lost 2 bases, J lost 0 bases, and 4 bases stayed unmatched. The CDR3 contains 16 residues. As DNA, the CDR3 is TGTGCCAGCAGCTTACACGGGGGGGCCAGCACAGATACGCAGTATTTT. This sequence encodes CASSLHGGASTDTQYF.

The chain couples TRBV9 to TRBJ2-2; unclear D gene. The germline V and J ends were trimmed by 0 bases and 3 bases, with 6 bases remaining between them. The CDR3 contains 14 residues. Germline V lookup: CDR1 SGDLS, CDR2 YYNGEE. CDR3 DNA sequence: TGTGCCAGCAGCGTAGCCGGATACACCGGGGAGCTGTTTTTT. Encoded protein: CASSVAGYTGELFF. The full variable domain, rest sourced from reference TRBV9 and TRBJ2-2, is DSGVTQTPKHLITATGQRVTLRCSPRSGDLSVYWYQQSLDQGLQFLIQYYNGEERAKGNILERFSAQQFPDLHSELNLSSLELGDSALYFCASSVAGYTGELFFGEGSRLTVL.

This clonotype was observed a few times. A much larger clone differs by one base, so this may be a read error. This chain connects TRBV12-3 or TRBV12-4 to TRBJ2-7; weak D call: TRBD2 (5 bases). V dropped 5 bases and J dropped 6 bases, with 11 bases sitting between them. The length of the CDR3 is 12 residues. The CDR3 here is CASSPGSGEQYF. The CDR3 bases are TGTGCCAGCAGTCCGGGAAGTGGCGAGCAGTACTTC.

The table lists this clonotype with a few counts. As DNA, the CDR3 is TGCAGTGTCGGGACAGACCCGAACACCGGGGAGCTGTTTTTT. Its protein is CSVGTDPNTGELFF. The rearrangement links TRBV20-1 to TRBJ2-2; 7 bases are shared with TRBD1. The V gene end was trimmed by 7 bases and the J gene end by 0 bases; junction bases not matched to a gene: 5. Per germline, CDR1 DFQATT and CDR2 SNEGSKA (reference sequence). The CDR3 contains 14 residues.

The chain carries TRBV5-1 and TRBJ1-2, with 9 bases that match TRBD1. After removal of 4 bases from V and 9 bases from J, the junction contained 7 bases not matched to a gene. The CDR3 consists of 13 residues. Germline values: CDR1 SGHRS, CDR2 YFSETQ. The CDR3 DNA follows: TGCGCCAGCAGCCAGGGACAGGGCGGTTGCTACACCTTC. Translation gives CASSQGQGGCYTF.

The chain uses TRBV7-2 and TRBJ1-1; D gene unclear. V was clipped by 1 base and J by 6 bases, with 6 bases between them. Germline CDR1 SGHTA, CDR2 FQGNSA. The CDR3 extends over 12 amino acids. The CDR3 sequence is CASSLVGAEAFF. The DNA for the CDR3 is TGTGCCAGCAGCTTAGTCGGGGCTGAAGCTTTCTTT.

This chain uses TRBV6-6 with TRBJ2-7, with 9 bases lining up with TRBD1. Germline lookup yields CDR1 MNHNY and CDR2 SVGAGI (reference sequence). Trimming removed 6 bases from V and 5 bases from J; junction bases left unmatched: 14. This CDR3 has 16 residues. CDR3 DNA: TGTGCCAGCAGCTCACGCGACAGGGGGAATACACACGAGCAGTACTTC. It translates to CASSSRDRGNTHEQYF.

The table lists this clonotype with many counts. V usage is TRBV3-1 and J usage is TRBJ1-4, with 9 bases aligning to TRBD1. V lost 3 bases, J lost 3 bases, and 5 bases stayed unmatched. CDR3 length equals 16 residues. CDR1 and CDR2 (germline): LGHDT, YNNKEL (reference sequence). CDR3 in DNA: TGTGCCAGCAGCCAGGGACAGGGCAGAGCTAATGAAAAACTGTTTTTT. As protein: CASSQGQGRANEKLFF.

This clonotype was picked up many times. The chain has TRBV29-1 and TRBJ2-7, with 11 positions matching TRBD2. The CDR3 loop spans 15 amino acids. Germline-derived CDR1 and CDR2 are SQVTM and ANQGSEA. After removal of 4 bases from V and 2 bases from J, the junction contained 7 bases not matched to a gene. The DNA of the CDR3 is TGCAGCGTTGGGGGGACTAGCGGAGGAGCCTACGAGCAGTACTTC. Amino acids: CSVGGTSGGAYEQYF.

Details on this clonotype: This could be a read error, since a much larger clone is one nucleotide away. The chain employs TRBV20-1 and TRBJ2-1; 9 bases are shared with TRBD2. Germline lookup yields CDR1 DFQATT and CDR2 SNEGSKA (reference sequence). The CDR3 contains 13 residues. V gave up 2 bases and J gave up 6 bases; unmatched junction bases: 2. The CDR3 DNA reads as TGCAGTGCTAGACTAGCGGGGAGCAATGAGCAGTTCTTC. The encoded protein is CSARLAGSNEQFF.

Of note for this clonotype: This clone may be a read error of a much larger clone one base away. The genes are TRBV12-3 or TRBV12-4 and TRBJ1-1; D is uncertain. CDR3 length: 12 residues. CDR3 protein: CTSSPINTEAFF. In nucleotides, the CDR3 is TGTACCAGCAGCCCGATCAACACTGAAGCTTTCTTT.

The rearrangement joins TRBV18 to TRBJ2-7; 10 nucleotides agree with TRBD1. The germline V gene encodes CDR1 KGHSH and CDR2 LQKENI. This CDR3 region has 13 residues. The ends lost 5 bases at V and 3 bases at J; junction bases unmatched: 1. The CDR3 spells CASSWTGGYEQYF. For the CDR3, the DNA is TGTGCCAGCTCATGGACAGGGGGCTACGAGCAGTACTTC.

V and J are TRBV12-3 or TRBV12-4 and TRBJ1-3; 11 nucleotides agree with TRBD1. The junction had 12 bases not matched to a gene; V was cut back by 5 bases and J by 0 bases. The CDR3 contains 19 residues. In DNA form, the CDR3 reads TGTGCCAGCAGTCCACGTCGGACAGGGGGCTCTCCCTCTGGAAACACCATATATTTT. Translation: CASSPRRTGGSPSGNTIYF.

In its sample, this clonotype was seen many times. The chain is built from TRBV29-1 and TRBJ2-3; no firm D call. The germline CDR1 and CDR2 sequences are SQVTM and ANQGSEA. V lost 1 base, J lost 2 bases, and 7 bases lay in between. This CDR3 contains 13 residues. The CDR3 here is CSVEVGSTDTQYF. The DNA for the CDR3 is TGCAGCGTTGAAGTAGGGTCCACAGATACGCAGTATTTT.

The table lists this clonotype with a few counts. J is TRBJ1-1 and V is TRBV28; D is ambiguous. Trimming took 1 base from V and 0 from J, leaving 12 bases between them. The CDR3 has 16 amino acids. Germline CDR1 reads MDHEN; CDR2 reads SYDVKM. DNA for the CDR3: TGTGCCAGCAGTTTATTTAAGACACCGATGAACACTGAAGCTTTCTTT. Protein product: CASSLFKTPMNTEAFF. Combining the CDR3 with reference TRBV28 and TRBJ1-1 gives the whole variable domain DVKVTQSSRYLVKRTGEKVFLECVQDMDHENMFWYRQDPGLGLRLIYFSYDVKMKEKGDIPEGYSVSREKKERFSLILESASTNQTSMYLCASSLFKTPMNTEAFFGQGTRLTVV.